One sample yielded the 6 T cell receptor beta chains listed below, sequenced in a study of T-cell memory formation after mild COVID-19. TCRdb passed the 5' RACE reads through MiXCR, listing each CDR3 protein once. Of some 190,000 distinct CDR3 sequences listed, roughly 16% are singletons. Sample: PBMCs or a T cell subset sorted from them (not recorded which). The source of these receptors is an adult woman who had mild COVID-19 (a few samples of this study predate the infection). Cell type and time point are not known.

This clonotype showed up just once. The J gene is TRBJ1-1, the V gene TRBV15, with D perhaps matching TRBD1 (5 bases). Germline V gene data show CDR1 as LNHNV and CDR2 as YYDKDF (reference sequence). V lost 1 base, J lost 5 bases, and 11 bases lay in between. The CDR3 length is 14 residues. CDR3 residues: CATSRVQGITEAFF. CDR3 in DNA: TGTGCCACCAGCAGAGTGCAGGGTATAACTGAAGCTTTCTTT. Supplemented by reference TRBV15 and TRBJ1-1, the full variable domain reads DAMVIQNPRYQVTQFGKPVTLSCSQTLNHNVMYWYQQKSSQAPKLLFHYYDKDFNNEADTPDNFQSRRPNTSFCFLDIRSPGLGDTAMYLCATSRVQGITEAFFGQGTRLTVV.

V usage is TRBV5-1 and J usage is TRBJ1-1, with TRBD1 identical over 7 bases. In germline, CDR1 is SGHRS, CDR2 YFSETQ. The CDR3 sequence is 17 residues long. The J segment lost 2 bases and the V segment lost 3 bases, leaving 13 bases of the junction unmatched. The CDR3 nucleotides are TGCGCCAGCAGCTGGGCCACAGGGGCGTCGGGTAACACTGAAGCTTTCTTT. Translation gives CASSWATGASGNTEAFF. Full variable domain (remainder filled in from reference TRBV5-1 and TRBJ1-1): KAGVTQTPRYLIKTRGQQVTLSCSPISGHRSVSWYQQTPGQGLQFLFEYFSETQRNKGNFPGRFSGRQFSNSRSEMNVSTLELGDSALYLCASSWATGASGNTEAFFGQGTRLTVV.

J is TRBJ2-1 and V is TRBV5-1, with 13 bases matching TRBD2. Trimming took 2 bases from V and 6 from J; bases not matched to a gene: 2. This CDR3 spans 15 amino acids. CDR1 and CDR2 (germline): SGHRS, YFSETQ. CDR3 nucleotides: TGCGCCAGCAGCTTCTGGACTAGCGGGAGCAATGAGCAGTTCTTC. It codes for CASSFWTSGSNEQFF.

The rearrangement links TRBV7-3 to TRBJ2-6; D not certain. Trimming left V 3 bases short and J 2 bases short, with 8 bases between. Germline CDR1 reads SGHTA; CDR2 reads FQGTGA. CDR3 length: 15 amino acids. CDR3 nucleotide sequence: TGTGCCAGCAGCTTTCTGGGTGCTGGGGCCAACGTCCTGACTTTC. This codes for CASSFLGAGANVLTF.

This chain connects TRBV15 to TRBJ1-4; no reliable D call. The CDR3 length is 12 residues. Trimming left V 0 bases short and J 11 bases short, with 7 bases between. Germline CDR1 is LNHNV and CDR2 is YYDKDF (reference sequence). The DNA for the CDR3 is TGTGCCACCAGCAGAGATATCGGGAAACTGTTTTTT. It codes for CATSRDIGKLFF.

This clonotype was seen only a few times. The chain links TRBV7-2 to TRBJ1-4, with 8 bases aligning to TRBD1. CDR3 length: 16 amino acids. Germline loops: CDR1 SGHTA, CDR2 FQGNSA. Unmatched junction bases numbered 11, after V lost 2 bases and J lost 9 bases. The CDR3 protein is CASSLSRTGSRQKLFF. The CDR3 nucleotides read TGTGCCAGCAGCTTAAGTAGGACAGGGTCACGGCAAAAACTGTTTTTT.